The 18 T cell receptor beta chains presented below share a single source sample, sequenced in a study of T cells after yellow fever vaccination. TCRdb re-analysed the 5' RACE reads in MiXCR, keeping a single row per CDR3 protein. The sample records more than 450,000 distinct CDR3 sequences, 21% being singletons. The sample in question was PBMCs, obtained less than 25 days after the first yellow fever vaccination. The receptors originated from a man aged 18-30 years who received the YFV17D yellow fever vaccine.

The rearrangement uses TRBV5-4 and TRBJ2-5; D unclear. The CDR3 covers 11 residues. In germline, CDR1 is SGHNT, CDR2 YYREEE (reference sequence). Trimming stripped 3 bases from V and 8 bases from J, with 8 bases between. The CDR3 protein is CASSYGPTQYF. The CDR3 DNA sequence: TGTGCCAGCAGCTATGGCCCTACCCAGTACTTC.

This chain uses TRBV5-1 with TRBJ2-5; possibly TRBD2 for D (6 bases). This CDR3 has 15 amino acids. The germline V gene encodes CDR1 SGHRS and CDR2 YFSETQ. Trimming cost V 4 bases and J 4 bases, with 17 bases left between them. The CDR3 DNA sequence: TGCGCCAGCAGCCCCGGCCCGAGGGGAGGAGAGACCCAGTACTTC. As protein: CASSPGPRGGETQYF.

This clonotype was counted only a few times. The chain joins TRBV4-1 to TRBJ2-2; the D gene is possibly TRBD1 (5 bases). V was trimmed by 4 bases and J by 5 bases, leaving 14 bases between them. The CDR3 spans 15 residues. Germline CDR1 MGHRA, CDR2 YSYEKL. The CDR3, as DNA: TGCGCCAGCAGCCCTTTGGGGCAGTCGACCGGGGAGCTGTTTTTT. As protein: CASSPLGQSTGELFF.

This clonotype was seen a few times. The chain employs TRBV5-1 and TRBJ2-3, with TRBD2 matching over 11 bases. Germline lookup yields CDR1 SGHRS and CDR2 YFSETQ. Trimming removed 2 bases from V and 4 bases from J; junction bases left unmatched: 6. The CDR3 sequence is 16 residues long. As DNA, the CDR3 is TGCGCCAGCAGCTTTAGCGGGGGGGCCGGGTCAGATACGCAGTATTTT. Protein sequence: CASSFSGGAGSDTQYF.

In its sample, this clonotype was seen a few times. The gene calls are TRBV7-9 and TRBJ1-2, with D unresolved. This CDR3 has 13 residues. Germline values: CDR1 SEHNR, CDR2 FQNEAQ (reference sequence). Trimming left V 1 base short and J 10 bases short, with 13 bases between. In nucleotides, the CDR3 is TGTGCCAGCAGCTTAGGGCACCCGTCGTCCTACACCTTC. It specifies CASSLGHPSSYTF.

The gene calls are TRBV14 and TRBJ2-3; 8 bases align to TRBD1. Per germline, CDR1 SGHDN and CDR2 FVKESK. Trimming at V came to 1 base and at J to 6 bases, leaving 9 bases not matched to a gene. The length of the CDR3 is 16 residues. Written as DNA, the CDR3 is TGTGCCAGCAGCCAAGCAAGACAGGGGCGCCAGGATACGCAGTATTTT. Its translation is CASSQARQGRQDTQYF.

This clonotype was counted a few times. V is TRBV10-3 and J is TRBJ1-1, with 8 bases identical to TRBD1. CDR1 and CDR2 from the germline V gene are ENHRY and SYGVKD. This CDR3 is built from 13 residues. Losses at the gene ends were 4 bases for V and 11 bases for J; bases not matched to a gene: 9. This CDR3 reads CAISGGQDVLAFF. DNA of the CDR3: TGTGCCATCAGTGGGGGACAGGATGTATTGGCTTTCTTT.

The chain joins TRBV7-6 to TRBJ2-1; D possibly corresponds to TRBD2 (6 bases). V shed 5 bases and J shed 2 bases, with 22 bases lying between them. The CDR3 is 18 amino acids. Germline V gives CDR1 SGHVS, CDR2 FNYEAQ. CDR3 sequence reads: CASSPPAAGGATYNEQFF. The CDR3 nucleotides read TGTGCCAGCAGCCCCCCCGCGGCCGGCGGGGCAACCTACAATGAGCAGTTCTTC.

This clonotype was seen a handful of times. The V gene is TRBV4-3, the J gene TRBJ2-3, with no clear D. Trimming stripped 2 bases from V and 6 bases from J, with 15 bases between. Looked up from germline, CDR1 is LGHNA and CDR2 is YSLEER. This CDR3 region has 15 residues. CDR3 sequence (DNA): TGCGCCAGCAGCCAAAGCCGGTTGGTAATCGATACGCAGTATTTT. Translating it yields CASSQSRLVIDTQYF.

This clonotype was detected many times. The chain combines TRBV24-1 with TRBJ2-3; D possibly corresponds to TRBD1 (5 bases). The CDR3 length is 14 residues. Trimming took off 5 bases at V and 1 base at J, with 9 bases between the two ends. Germline lookup yields CDR1 KGHDR and CDR2 SFDVKD. The DNA of the CDR3 is TGTGCCACCAGTGCCAGGGCGGGCACAGATACGCAGTATTTT. It yields the protein CATSARAGTDTQYF.

This sequence joins TRBV4-3 and TRBJ2-4, with a weak D call TRBD2 (6 bases). Germline-derived CDR1 and CDR2 are LGHNA and YSLEER. The CDR3 length is 15 residues. Trimming took 4 bases from V and 3 from J, leaving 13 bases between them. The DNA for the CDR3 is TGCGCCAGCAGCCCCGGGACTGGGGTCAAAAACATTCAGTACTTC. Amino acid sequence: CASSPGTGVKNIQYF.

V gene TRBV5-1 combines with J gene TRBJ2-5, with a tentative D call TRBD1 (7 bases). The CDR3 length is 14 residues. CDR1 and CDR2 from the germline V gene are SGHRS and YFSETQ. The ends were cut back, 4 bases at V and 1 base at J, with 11 bases in the middle. In nucleotides, the CDR3 is TGCGCCAGCAGCGGCAGGGGGGCCCAAGAGACCCAGTACTTC. Protein sequence: CASSGRGAQETQYF.

V gene TRBV4-2 combines with J gene TRBJ2-1; TRBD2 aligns across 8 bases. J gave up 5 bases and V 2 bases, and 5 bases lay outside the gene matches. CDR3 length: 15 residues. Germline CDR1 and CDR2: LGHNA and YNFKEQ. CDR3 sequence reads: CASSQMGLVHNEQFF. DNA of the CDR3: TGTGCCAGCAGCCAAATGGGACTAGTTCACAATGAGCAGTTCTTC.

The genes are TRBV20-1 and TRBJ1-5; D might be TRBD1 (5 bases). The ends were cut back, 4 bases at V and 4 bases at J, with 8 bases in the middle. CDR3 length: 12 amino acids. Per germline, CDR1 DFQATT and CDR2 SNEGSKA (reference sequence). CDR3 in DNA: TGCAGTGCTACAGGGCCTAATCAGCCCCAGCATTTT. Translated, it gives CSATGPNQPQHF.

This clonotype was found a few times. The chain uses TRBV6-1 and TRBJ2-5; possibly TRBD2 for D (6 bases). V lost 6 bases to trimming and J lost 4 bases, with 12 bases between them. The germline gives CDR1 MNHNS, CDR2 SASEGT. The CDR3 runs to 13 residues. The CDR3 spells CASRWDWGETQYF. CDR3 nucleotide sequence: TGTGCCAGCAGATGGGACTGGGGAGAGACCCAGTACTTC.

This clonotype was picked up a small number of times. The chain carries TRBV25-1 and TRBJ1-3; D remains ambiguous. Germline CDR1 MGHDK, CDR2 SYGVNS. The V and J ends lost 2 bases and 1 base respectively, with 3 bases between them. This CDR3 contains 13 residues. The CDR3 spells CASSEVSGNTIYF. The DNA for the CDR3 is TGTGCCAGCAGTGAAGTTTCTGGAAACACCATATATTTT. Combining the CDR3 with reference TRBV25-1 and TRBJ1-3 gives the whole variable domain EADIYQTPRYLVIGTGKKITLECSQTMGHDKMYWYQQDPGMELHLIHYSYGVNSTEKGDLSSESTVSRIRTEHFPLTLESARPSHTSQYLCASSEVSGNTIYFGEGSWLTVV.

This clonotype was counted between two and nine times. The V gene is TRBV4-1, the J gene TRBJ2-1, with D unresolved. Looked up from germline, CDR1 is MGHRA and CDR2 is YSYEKL. V lost 2 bases and J lost 5, with 10 bases in between. This CDR3 has 14 residues. Written as DNA, the CDR3 is TGCGCCAGCAGCCAAAGCAGGATCGACAATGAGCAGTTCTTC. It translates to CASSQSRIDNEQFF.

This rearrangement joins TRBV18 to TRBJ2-2, with D uncertain. V shed 6 bases and J shed 0 bases, with 11 bases lying between them. The CDR3 is 15 amino acids. CDR1 and CDR2 (germline): KGHSH, LQKENI. CDR3 protein: CASSLSNANTGELFF. The CDR3 DNA reads TGTGCCAGCTCGCTTAGCAACGCGAACACCGGGGAGCTGTTTTTT.